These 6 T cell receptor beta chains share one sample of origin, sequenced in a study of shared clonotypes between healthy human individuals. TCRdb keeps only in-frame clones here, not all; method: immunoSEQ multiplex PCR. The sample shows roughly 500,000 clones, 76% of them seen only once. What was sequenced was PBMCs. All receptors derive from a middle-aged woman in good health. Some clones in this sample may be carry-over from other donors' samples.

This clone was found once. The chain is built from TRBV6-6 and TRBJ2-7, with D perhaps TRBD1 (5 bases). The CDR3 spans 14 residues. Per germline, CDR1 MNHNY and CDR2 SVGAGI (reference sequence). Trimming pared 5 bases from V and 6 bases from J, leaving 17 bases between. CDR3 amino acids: CASSDKGSPSEQYF. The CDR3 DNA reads TGTGCCAGCAGTGACAAGGGGTCCCCCTCCGAGCAGTACTTC.

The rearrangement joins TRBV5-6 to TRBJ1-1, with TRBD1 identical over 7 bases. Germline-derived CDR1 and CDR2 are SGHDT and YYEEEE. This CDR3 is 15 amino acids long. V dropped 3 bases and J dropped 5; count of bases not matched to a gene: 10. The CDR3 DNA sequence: TGTGCCAGCAGCTCCGTCCGACAGGGTCGGACTGAAGCTTTCTTT. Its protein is CASSSVRQGRTEAFF.

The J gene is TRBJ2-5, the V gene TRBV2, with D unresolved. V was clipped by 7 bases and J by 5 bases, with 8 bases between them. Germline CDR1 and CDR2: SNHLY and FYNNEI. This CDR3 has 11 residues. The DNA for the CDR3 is TGTGCCAGCACCTCAAGTGAGACCCAGTACTTC. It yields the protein CASTSSETQYF.

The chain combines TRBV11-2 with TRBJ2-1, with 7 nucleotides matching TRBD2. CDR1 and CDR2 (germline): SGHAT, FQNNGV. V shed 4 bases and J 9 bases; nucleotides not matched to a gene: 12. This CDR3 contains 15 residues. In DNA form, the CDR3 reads TGTGCCAGCAGCTCCCAGGCGGGAGAAATTGGTGAGCAGTTCTTC. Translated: CASSSQAGEIGEQFF. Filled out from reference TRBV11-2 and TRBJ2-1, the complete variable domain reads EAGVAQSPRYKIIEKRQSVAFWCNPISGHATLYWYQQILGQGPKLLIQFQNNGVVDDSQLPKDRFSAERLKGVDSTLKIQPAKLEDSAVYLCASSSQAGEIGEQFFGPGTRLTVL.

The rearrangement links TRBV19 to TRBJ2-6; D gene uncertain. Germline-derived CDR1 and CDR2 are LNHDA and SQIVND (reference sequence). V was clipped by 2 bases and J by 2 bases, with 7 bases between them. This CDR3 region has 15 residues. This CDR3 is CASSIYTAGANVLTF. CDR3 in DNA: TGTGCCAGTAGTATATACACAGCTGGGGCCAACGTCCTGACTTTC.

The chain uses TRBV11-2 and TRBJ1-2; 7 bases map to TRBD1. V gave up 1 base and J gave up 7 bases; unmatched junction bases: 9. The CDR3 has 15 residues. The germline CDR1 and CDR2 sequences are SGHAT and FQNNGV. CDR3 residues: CASSLGGRGLFGYTF. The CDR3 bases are TGTGCCAGCAGCTTAGGTGGCAGGGGGTTGTTTGGCTACACCTTC.